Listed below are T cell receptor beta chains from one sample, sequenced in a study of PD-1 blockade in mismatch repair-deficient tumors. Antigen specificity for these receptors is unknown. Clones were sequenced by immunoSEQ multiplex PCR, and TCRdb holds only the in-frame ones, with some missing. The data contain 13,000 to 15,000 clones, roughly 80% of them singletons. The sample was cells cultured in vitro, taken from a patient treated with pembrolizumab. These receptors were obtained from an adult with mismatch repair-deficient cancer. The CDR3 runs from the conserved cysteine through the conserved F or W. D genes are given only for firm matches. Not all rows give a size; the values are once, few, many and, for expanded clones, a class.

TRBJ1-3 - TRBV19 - TGTGCCAGTAGTGCGGACCCAAGGGACACCATATATTTT CASSADPRDTIYF
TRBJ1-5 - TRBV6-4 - TGTGCCAGCAGTGACAATAGCAATCAGCCCCAGCATTTT CASSDNSNQPQHF
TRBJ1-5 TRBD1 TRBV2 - TGTGCCAGCACGGGGACAGCTCGCTCCCAGCCCCAGCATTTT CASTGTARSQPQHF
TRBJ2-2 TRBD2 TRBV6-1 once TGTGCCAGCAGTGTACGGGAGGGGAACACCGGGGAGCTGTTTTTT CASSVREGNTGELFF
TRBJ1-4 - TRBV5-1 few TGCGCCAGCACTTTACAAGGGGCTACTAATGAAAAACTGTTTTTT CASTLQGATNEKLFF
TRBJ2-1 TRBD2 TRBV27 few TGTGCCAGCAGTTCTTTAGCGGGAGGGCCTTTTAATGAGCAGTTCTTC CASSSLAGGPFNEQFF
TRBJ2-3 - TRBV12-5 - TGTGCTAGTGGTCCCGGGAGAATAAGCACAGATACGCAGTATTTT CASGPGRISTDTQYF
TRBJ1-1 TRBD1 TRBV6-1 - TGTGCCAGCAGTCCAGGACAGGGCAGCACTGAAGCTTTCTTT CASSPGQGSTEAFF
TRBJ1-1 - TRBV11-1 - TGTGCCAGCAGCTTAGGGACGGGCACTGAAGCTTTCTTT CASSLGTGTEAFF
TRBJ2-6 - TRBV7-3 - TGTGCCAGCAGCAAAATACGGGACTCTGGGGCCAACGTCCTGACTTTC CASSKIRDSGANVLTF
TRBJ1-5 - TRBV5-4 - TGTGCCAGCAGCTTAAATAGCAATCAGCCCCAGCATTTT CASSLNSNQPQHF
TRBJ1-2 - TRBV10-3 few TGTGCCATCAGGGAGGCAGGGGCGCTTAACTATGGCTACACCTTC CAIREAGALNYGYTF
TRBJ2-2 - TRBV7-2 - TGTGCCAGCAGCTATGACATCACGAACACCGGGGAGCTGTTTTTT CASSYDITNTGELFF
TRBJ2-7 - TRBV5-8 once TGTGCCAGCAGCCTCCGGGATATCAGGGATCTTTCCTACGAGCAGTACTTC CASSLRDIRDLSYEQYF
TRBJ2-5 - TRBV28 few TGTGCCAGCAGCCCTCAGAGCAACCAAGAGACCCAGTACTTC CASSPQSNQETQYF
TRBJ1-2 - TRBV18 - TGTGCCAGCTCCCTGGTCGGGGGCGAGGGCTACACCTTC CASSLVGGEGYTF
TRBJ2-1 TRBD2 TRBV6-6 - TGTGCCAGCAGCCCGACTAGCGGGAGGGGGGATGAGCAGTTCTTC CASSPTSGRGDEQFF
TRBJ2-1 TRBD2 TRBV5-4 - TGTGCCAGCAGCTCGGGGGGAATAGCCCTTCGAGCCTATGAGCAGTTCTTC CASSSGGIALRAYEQFF
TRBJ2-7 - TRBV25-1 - TGTGCCAGCAGTGTTTACACAGGTGTCAGCTCCTACGAGCAGTACTTC CASSVYTGVSSYEQYF